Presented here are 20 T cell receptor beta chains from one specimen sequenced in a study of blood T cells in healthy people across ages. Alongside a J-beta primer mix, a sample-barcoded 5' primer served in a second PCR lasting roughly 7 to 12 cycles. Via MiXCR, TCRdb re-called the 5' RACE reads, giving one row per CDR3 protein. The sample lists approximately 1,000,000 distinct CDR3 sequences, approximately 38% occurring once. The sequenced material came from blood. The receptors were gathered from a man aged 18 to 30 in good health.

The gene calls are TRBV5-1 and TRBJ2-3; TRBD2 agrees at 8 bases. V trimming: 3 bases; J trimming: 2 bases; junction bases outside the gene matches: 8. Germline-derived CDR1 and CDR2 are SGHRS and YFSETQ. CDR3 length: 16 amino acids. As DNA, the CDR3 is TGCGCCAGCAGCTCGGGGGCTAGCGGGTTCACAGATACGCAGTATTTT. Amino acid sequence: CASSSGASGFTDTQYF.

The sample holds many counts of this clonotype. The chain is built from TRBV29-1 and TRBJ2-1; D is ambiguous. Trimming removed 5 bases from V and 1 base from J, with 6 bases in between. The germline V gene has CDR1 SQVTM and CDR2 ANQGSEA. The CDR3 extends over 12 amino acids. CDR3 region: CSVKGSYNEQFF. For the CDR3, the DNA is TGCAGCGTTAAGGGATCCTACAATGAGCAGTTCTTC.

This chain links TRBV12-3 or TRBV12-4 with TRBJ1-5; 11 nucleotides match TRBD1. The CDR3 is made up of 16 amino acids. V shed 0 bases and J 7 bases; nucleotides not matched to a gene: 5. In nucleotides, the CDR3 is TGTGCCAGCAGTTTAGCGGACAGGGGGCCCCGGCAGCCCCAGCATTTT. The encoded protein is CASSLADRGPRQPQHF.

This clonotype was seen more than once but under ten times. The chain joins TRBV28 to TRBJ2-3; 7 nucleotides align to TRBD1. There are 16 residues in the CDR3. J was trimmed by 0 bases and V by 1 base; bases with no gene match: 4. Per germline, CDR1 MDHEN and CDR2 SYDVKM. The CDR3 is CASSLYTGASTDTQYF. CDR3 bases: TGTGCCAGCAGTTTATACACAGGGGCGAGCACAGATACGCAGTATTTT.

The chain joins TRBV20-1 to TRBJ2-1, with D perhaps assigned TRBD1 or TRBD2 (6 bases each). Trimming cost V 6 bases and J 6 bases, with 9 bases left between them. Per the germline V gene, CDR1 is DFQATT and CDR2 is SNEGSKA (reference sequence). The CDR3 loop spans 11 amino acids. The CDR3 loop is CSAPGANEQFF. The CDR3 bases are TGCAGTGCGCCGGGGGCCAATGAGCAGTTCTTC.

In nucleotides, the CDR3 is TGCAGTGCTTACCGGGACAGCTTTGGCTACACCTTC. Residues: CSAYRDSFGYTF. V usage is TRBV20-1 and J usage is TRBJ1-2; 7 nucleotides line up with TRBD1. Looked up from germline, CDR1 is DFQATT and CDR2 is SNEGSKA (reference sequence). The CDR3 length is 12 residues. V gave up 5 bases and J gave up 7 bases; unmatched junction bases: 7.

For the CDR3, the DNA is TGTGCCAGCAGCCGAGGACAGGGGAGATGGGACACAGATACGCAGTATTTT. It translates to CASSRGQGRWDTDTQYF. The gene calls are TRBV7-9 and TRBJ2-3; 9 nucleotides align to TRBD1. This CDR3 region has 17 residues. V gave up 5 bases and J gave up 2 bases; unmatched junction bases: 11. The germline CDR1 and CDR2 sequences are SEHNR and FQNEAQ (reference sequence).

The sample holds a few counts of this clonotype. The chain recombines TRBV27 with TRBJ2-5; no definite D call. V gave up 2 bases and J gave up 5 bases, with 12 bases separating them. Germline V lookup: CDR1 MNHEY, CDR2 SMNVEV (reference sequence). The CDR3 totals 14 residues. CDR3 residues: CASSLMSGSETQYF. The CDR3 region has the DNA TGTGCCAGCAGTTTAATGTCAGGAAGTGAGACCCAGTACTTC.

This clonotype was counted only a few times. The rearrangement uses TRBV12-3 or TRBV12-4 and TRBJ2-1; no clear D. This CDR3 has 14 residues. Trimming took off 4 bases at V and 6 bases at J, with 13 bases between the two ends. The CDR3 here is CASSSKGFVNEQFF. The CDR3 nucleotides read TGTGCCAGCAGTTCAAAAGGGTTTGTCAATGAGCAGTTCTTC.

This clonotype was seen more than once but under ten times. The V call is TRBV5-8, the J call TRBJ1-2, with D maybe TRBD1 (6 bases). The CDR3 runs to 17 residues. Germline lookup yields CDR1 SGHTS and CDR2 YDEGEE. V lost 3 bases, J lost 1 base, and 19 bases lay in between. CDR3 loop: CASSSGHFPTFNYGYTF. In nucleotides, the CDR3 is TGTGCCAGCAGCTCGGGACATTTCCCCACCTTTAACTATGGCTACACCTTC.

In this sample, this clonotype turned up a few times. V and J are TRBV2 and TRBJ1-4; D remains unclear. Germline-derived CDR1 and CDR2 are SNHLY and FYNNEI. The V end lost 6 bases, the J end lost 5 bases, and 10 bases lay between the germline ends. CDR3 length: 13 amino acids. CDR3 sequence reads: CASRVLHNEKLFF. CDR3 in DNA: TGTGCCAGCAGGGTTCTCCACAATGAAAAACTGTTTTTT.

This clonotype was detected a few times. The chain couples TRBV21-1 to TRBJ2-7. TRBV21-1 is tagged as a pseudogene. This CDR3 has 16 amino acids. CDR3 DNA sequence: TGTGCCAGCAGCAAAAGTAGAAGGCGTAGCTCCTACGAGCAGTACTTC. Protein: CASSKSRRRSSYEQYF.

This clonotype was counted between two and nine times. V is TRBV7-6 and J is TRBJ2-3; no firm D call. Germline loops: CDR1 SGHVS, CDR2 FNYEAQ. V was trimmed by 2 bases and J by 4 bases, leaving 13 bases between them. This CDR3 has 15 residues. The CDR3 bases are TGTGCCAGCAGCTTAATTGTCCGATCTGCAGATACGCAGTATTTT. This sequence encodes CASSLIVRSADTQYF. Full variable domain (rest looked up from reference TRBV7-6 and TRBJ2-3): GAGVSQSPRYKVTKRGQDVALRCDPISGHVSLYWYRQALGQGPEFLTYFNYEAQQDKSGLPNDRFSAERPEGSISTLTIQRTEQRDSAMYRCASSLIVRSADTQYFGPGTRLTVL.

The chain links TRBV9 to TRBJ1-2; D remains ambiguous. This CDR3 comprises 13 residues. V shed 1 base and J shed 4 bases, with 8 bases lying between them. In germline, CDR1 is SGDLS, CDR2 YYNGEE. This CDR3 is CASSVTHFYGYTF. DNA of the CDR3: TGTGCCAGCAGCGTAACACACTTCTATGGCTACACCTTC.

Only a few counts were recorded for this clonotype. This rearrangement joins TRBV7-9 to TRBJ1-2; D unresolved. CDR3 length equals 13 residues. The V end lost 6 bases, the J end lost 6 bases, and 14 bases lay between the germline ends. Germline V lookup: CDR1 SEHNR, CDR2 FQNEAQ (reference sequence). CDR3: CASSPKGPHGYTF. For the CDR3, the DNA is TGTGCCAGCAGTCCCAAGGGCCCACATGGCTACACCTTC.

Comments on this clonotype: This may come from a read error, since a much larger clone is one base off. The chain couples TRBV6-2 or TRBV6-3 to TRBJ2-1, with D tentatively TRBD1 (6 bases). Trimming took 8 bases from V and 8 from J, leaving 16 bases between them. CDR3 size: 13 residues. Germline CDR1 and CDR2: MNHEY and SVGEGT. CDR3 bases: TGTGCCAGCCAACAGGGTGGTTTCGATGAGCAGTTCTTC. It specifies CASQQGGFDEQFF.

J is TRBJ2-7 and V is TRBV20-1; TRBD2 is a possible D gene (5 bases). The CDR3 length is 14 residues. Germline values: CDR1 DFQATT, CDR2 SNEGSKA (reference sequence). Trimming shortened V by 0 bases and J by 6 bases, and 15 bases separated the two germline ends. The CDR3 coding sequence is TGCAGTGCTAGAGATCGACTAATGGGGATCGAGCAGTACTTC. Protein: CSARDRLMGIEQYF.

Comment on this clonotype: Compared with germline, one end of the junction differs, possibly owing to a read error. CDR3 in amino acids: CASSSLRGQETRYF. The CDR3 DNA sequence: TGTGCCAGCAGTTCCCTGAGGGGGCAAGAGACCCGGTACTTC. This rearrangement joins TRBV28 to TRBJ2-5; 7 positions match TRBD1. The CDR3 covers 14 residues. The germline V gene has CDR1 MDHEN and CDR2 SYDVKM.

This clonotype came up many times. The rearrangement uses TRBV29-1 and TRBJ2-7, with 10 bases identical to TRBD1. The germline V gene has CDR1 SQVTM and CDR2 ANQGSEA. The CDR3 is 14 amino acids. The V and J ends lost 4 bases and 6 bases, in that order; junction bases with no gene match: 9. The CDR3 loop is CSVAAGTGAIEQYF. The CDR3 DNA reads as TGCAGCGTTGCCGCCGGGACAGGGGCTATCGAGCAGTACTTC.

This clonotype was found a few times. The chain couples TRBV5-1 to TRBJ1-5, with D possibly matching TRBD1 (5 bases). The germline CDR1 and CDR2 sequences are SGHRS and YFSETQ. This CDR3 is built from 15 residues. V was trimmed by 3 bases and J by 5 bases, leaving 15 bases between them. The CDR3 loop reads CASSWGERVDQPQHF. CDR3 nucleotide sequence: TGCGCCAGCAGCTGGGGGGAGAGGGTAGATCAGCCCCAGCATTTT.